The 25 T cell receptor beta chains presented below share a single source sample, sequenced in a study of CD4+ T cells in melanoma. The protocol was immunoSEQ multiplex PCR, while the TCRdb copy is restricted to in-frame clones and leaves out a portion. The sample comprises roughly 10,000 clones, around 79% of which are singletons, and roughly 20% rests with the top ten. Material: cells from a culture (not recorded whether cultured in vitro). These receptors originate from a human donor with melanoma.

This clone was detected a few times. This chain joins TRBV4-1 and TRBJ2-7; 8 nucleotides align to TRBD2. Germline lookup yields CDR1 MGHRA and CDR2 YSYEKL. The V and J ends lost 0 bases and 2 bases, in that order; junction bases with no gene match: 6. This CDR3 contains 16 residues. CDR3 protein: CASSQESGGTTYEQYF. The CDR3 DNA follows: TGCGCCAGCAGCCAAGAAAGCGGGGGAACCACCTACGAGCAGTACTTC.

The chain has TRBV10-3 and TRBJ2-3; the D gene could be TRBD1 or TRBD2 (6 bases each). The CDR3 spans 13 residues. With 8 bases removed from V and 1 base from J, the gap between germline ends came to 10 bases. CDR1 is ENHRY, CDR2 SYGVKD, per germline. The DNA for the CDR3 is TGTGCCATCCAGGAGGGGGGCACAGATACGCAGTATTTT. It specifies CAIQEGGTDTQYF.

The V call is TRBV2, the J call TRBJ1-5, with D unclear. The ends were cut back, 3 bases at V and 2 bases at J, with 5 bases in the middle. Germline assignment: CDR1 SNHLY and CDR2 FYNNEI. This CDR3 spans 13 amino acids. DNA for the CDR3: TGTGCCAGCAGTGACGGGGGCAATCAGCCCCAGCATTTT. It yields the protein CASSDGGNQPQHF.

The chain carries TRBV4-1 and TRBJ1-5; no reliable D call. The length of the CDR3 is 16 residues. Germline V CDR1 and CDR2: MGHRA, YSYEKL. V was cut by 1 base and J by 3 bases, with 13 bases left in between. The CDR3 sequence: CASSQAAGTYNQPQHF. The CDR3 DNA follows: TGCGCCAGCAGCCAAGCCGCGGGCACTTACAATCAGCCCCAGCATTTT.

The chain uses TRBV25-1 and TRBJ2-2; TRBD2 agrees at 7 bases. The CDR3 is 16 residues long. The ends lost 2 bases at V and 1 base at J; junction bases unmatched: 4. Germline values: CDR1 MGHDK, CDR2 SYGVNS. CDR3 amino acids: CASSELRGMNTGELFF. Here the CDR3 DNA reads TGTGCCAGCAGTGAACTGCGGGGGATGAACACCGGGGAGCTGTTTTTT.

This clone was recorded a few times. Other DNA sequences from this sample encode an identical CDR3 as well. The CDR3 sequence: CASSQDGGGAETQYF. DNA for the CDR3: TGCGCCAGCAGCCAAGATGGCGGGGGGGCCGAGACCCAGTACTTC. V usage is TRBV4-1 and J usage is TRBJ2-5; TRBD2 agrees at 9 bases. The CDR3 contains 15 residues. The V gene end was trimmed by 0 bases and the J gene end by 5 bases; junction bases not matched to a gene: 4. Germline CDR1 MGHRA, CDR2 YSYEKL.

This chain joins TRBV5-6 and TRBJ1-1; D is unresolved. V was pared by 0 bases and J by 5 bases, with 5 bases between. Germline CDR1 and CDR2: SGHDT and YYEEEE. The CDR3 is 12 amino acids. CDR3 DNA: TGTGCCAGCAGCTTGGTTCGAACTGAAGCTTTCTTT. Amino acid sequence: CASSLVRTEAFF. The complete variable domain, with remaining parts taken from reference TRBV5-6 and TRBJ1-1, reads DAGVTQSPTHLIKTRGQQVTLRCSPKSGHDTVSWYQQALGQGPQFIFQYYEEEERQRGNFPDRFSGHQFPNYSSELNVNALLLGDSALYLCASSLVRTEAFFGQGTRLTVV.

A few counts support this clone. The chain couples TRBV4-1 to TRBJ2-7; D remains unclear. Germline CDR1 and CDR2: MGHRA and YSYEKL. The CDR3 covers 13 residues. Between the trimmed V and J ends, which lost 1 base and 6 bases, there was a span of 10 bases. The CDR3 DNA follows: TGCGCCAGCAGCCAAGGAGAGGAGCGCGAGCAGTACTTC. Its protein is CASSQGEEREQYF.

The V call is TRBV5-6, the J call TRBJ2-6, with D perhaps TRBD2 (6 bases). V was clipped by 6 bases and J by 4 bases, with 14 bases between them. CDR1 is SGHDT and CDR2 is YYEEEE in the germline V gene. The CDR3 runs 15 residues. The CDR3 protein is CASTMLGGGANVLTF. In DNA form, the CDR3 reads TGTGCCAGCACCATGTTGGGGGGAGGGGCCAACGTCCTGACTTTC. Supplemented by reference TRBV5-6 and TRBJ2-6, the full variable domain reads DAGVTQSPTHLIKTRGQQVTLRCSPKSGHDTVSWYQQALGQGPQFIFQYYEEEERQRGNFPDRFSGHQFPNYSSELNVNALLLGDSALYLCASTMLGGGANVLTFGAGSRLTVL.

J is TRBJ1-3 and V is TRBV6-5, with D possibly matching TRBD1 (5 bases). Trimming removed 0 bases at V and 8 bases at J, with 11 bases between. The CDR3 has 14 amino acids. CDR1 and CDR2 (germline): MNHEY, SVGAGI. DNA of the CDR3: TGTGCCAGCAGTTACTCGATGTGGGGGGACACCATATATTTT. Residues: CASSYSMWGDTIYF.

J is TRBJ2-5 and V is TRBV14, with D possibly TRBD2 on 6 matching bases. The V gene lost 1 base and the J gene lost 5 bases, with 8 bases spanning the gap. In germline, CDR1 is SGHDN, CDR2 FVKESK. The CDR3 extends over 13 amino acids. CDR3 DNA: TGTGCCAGCAGCCAAGGCGGGGCCGAGACCCAGTACTTC. Protein: CASSQGGAETQYF.

This rearrangement joins TRBV2 to TRBJ1-3; 8 positions agree with TRBD1. The CDR3 length is 14 residues. Trimming at V came to 6 bases and at J to 2 bases, leaving 3 bases not matched to a gene. The germline V gene has CDR1 SNHLY and CDR2 FYNNEI. CDR3 residues: CASRATGAGNTIYF. CDR3 in DNA: TGTGCCAGCAGGGCGACAGGGGCTGGAAACACCATATATTTT.

This chain uses TRBV5-4 with TRBJ1-2, with 7 bases that match TRBD1. Germline CDR1 and CDR2: SGHNT and YYREEE (reference sequence). V shed 2 bases, J shed 7 bases, and the junction held 5 bases outside the gene matches. The CDR3 has 13 residues. CDR3 amino acids: CASSLPQGGGYTF. The CDR3 nucleotides are TGTGCCAGCAGCTTACCGCAGGGGGGTGGCTACACCTTC.

The chain links TRBV5-1 to TRBJ1-2, with 7 bases identical to TRBD1. Germline CDR1 and CDR2: SGHRS and YFSETQ. The CDR3 runs 14 residues. Trimming cost V 0 bases and J 1 base; bases outside gene matches: 0. CDR3 loop: CASSLDRGNYGYTF. The CDR3 coding sequence is TGCGCCAGCAGCTTGGACAGGGGTAACTATGGCTACACCTTC.

The chain is built from TRBV19 and TRBJ2-4; 7 nucleotides agree with TRBD2. The CDR3 contains 15 residues. V shed 2 bases and J 0 bases; nucleotides not matched to a gene: 1. Germline V gene sequence: CDR1 LNHDA, CDR2 SQIVND (reference sequence). The CDR3 DNA reads TGTGCCAGTAGTATAAGCGGGGTAGCCAAAAACATTCAGTACTTC. This gives the protein CASSISGVAKNIQYF.

In DNA form, the CDR3 reads TGTGCCAGCAGCAACGGGGGATTAGCGGGGGAATACACCGGGGAGCTGTTTTTT. Translated, it gives CASSNGGLAGEYTGELFF. This sequence joins TRBV11-2 and TRBJ2-2, with 9 bases identical to TRBD2. The CDR3 spans 18 residues. J lost 3 bases, V lost 5 bases, and 13 bases had no gene match. Germline assignment: CDR1 SGHAT and CDR2 FQNNGV. Based on the CDR3 plus reference TRBV11-2 and TRBJ2-2, the full variable domain is EAGVAQSPRYKIIEKRQSVAFWCNPISGHATLYWYQQILGQGPKLLIQFQNNGVVDDSQLPKDRFSAERLKGVDSTLKIQPAKLEDSAVYLCASSNGGLAGEYTGELFFGEGSRLTVL.

The gene calls are TRBV4-2 and TRBJ1-2; TRBD1 matches at 8 bases. This CDR3 contains 16 residues. The J segment lost 7 bases and the V segment lost 0 bases, leaving 10 bases of the junction unmatched. Germline V CDR1 and CDR2: LGHNA, YNFKEQ. In nucleotides, the CDR3 is TGTGCCAGCAGCCAAGATTACATGGGACAGGTCGGTGGCTACACCTTC. This translates into CASSQDYMGQVGGYTF.

The V gene is TRBV7-2, the J gene TRBJ1-1, with D perhaps TRBD1 (5 bases). V shed 3 bases and J shed 0 bases, with 8 bases lying between them. The CDR3 sequence is 14 residues long. In germline, CDR1 is SGHTA, CDR2 FQGNSA. The CDR3: CASSFWGMNTEAFF. The CDR3 DNA follows: TGTGCCAGCAGCTTTTGGGGGATGAACACTGAAGCTTTCTTT.

J is TRBJ1-1 and V is TRBV5-6; D unclear. Germline assignment: CDR1 SGHDT and CDR2 YYEEEE. Trimming removed 6 bases from V and 7 bases from J, with 16 bases in between. The CDR3 has 13 residues. The CDR3 sequence: CASKLNKAGEAFF. The CDR3 nucleotides are TGTGCCAGCAAACTCAACAAGGCAGGTGAAGCTTTCTTT.

The rearrangement joins TRBV6-1 to TRBJ1-2, with 7 positions matching TRBD1. This CDR3 is built from 14 residues. Unmatched junction bases numbered 2, after V lost 2 bases and J lost 2 bases. The germline CDR1 and CDR2 sequences are MNHNS and SASEGT. CDR3: CASSEQQGNYGYTF. In nucleotides, the CDR3 is TGTGCCAGCAGTGAACAACAGGGGAACTATGGCTACACCTTC.

This clone was found a few times. This chain uses TRBV9 with TRBJ2-7; 8 nucleotides align to TRBD1. This CDR3 spans 15 amino acids. CDR1 and CDR2 (germline): SGDLS, YYNGEE. The V and J ends lost 4 bases and 7 bases, in that order; junction bases with no gene match: 13. The CDR3 DNA reads TGTGCCAGCAGCCCTACGACAGGGGCATTGGGAGAGCAGTACTTC. Protein product: CASSPTTGALGEQYF.

A few counts support this clone. The rearrangement uses TRBV11-2 and TRBJ1-3; no clear D. CDR3 size: 14 residues. Germline values: CDR1 SGHAT, CDR2 FQNNGV. The germline V and J ends were trimmed by 4 bases and 4 bases, with 11 bases remaining between them. The CDR3 DNA follows: TGTGCCAGCAGCTCGTCGGTTGGGGGAAACACCATATATTTT. This translates into CASSSSVGGNTIYF. The full variable domain, with the rest looked up from reference TRBV11-2 and TRBJ1-3, is EAGVAQSPRYKIIEKRQSVAFWCNPISGHATLYWYQQILGQGPKLLIQFQNNGVVDDSQLPKDRFSAERLKGVDSTLKIQPAKLEDSAVYLCASSSSVGGNTIYFGEGSWLTVV.

This clone appeared a few times. The chain combines TRBV14 with TRBJ1-2; D is possibly TRBD1 (6 bases). Trimming pared 2 bases from V and 4 bases from J, leaving 11 bases between. Germline CDR1 is SGHDN and CDR2 is FVKESK. The length of the CDR3 is 14 residues. The CDR3 loop reads CASSQMDSFYGYTF. The CDR3 DNA reads as TGTGCCAGCAGCCAAATGGACAGCTTCTATGGCTACACCTTC. Supplemented by reference TRBV14 and TRBJ1-2, the full variable domain reads EAGVTQFPSHSVIEKGQTVTLRCDPISGHDNLYWYRRVMGKEIKFLLHFVKESKQDESGMPNNRFLAERTGGTYSTLKVQPAELEDSGVYFCASSQMDSFYGYTFGSGTRLTVV.

The V and J genes are TRBV4-1 and TRBJ2-2; no definite D call. This CDR3 region has 14 residues. Germline-derived CDR1 and CDR2 are MGHRA and YSYEKL. The V and J ends lost 1 base and 5 bases respectively, with 8 bases between them. The CDR3 bases are TGCGCCAGCAGCCAAGGGGTGAGAACCGGGGAGCTGTTTTTT. It encodes CASSQGVRTGELFF.

This rearrangement joins TRBV5-1 to TRBJ1-2; D perhaps matches TRBD1 (5 bases). Germline V lookup: CDR1 SGHRS, CDR2 YFSETQ. This CDR3 is 15 amino acids long. V was trimmed by 4 bases and J by 4 bases, leaving 17 bases between them. DNA of the CDR3: TGCGCCAGCAGCCCTAGTGTTACGGGGGGCTATGGCTACACCTTC. Protein product: CASSPSVTGGYGYTF.